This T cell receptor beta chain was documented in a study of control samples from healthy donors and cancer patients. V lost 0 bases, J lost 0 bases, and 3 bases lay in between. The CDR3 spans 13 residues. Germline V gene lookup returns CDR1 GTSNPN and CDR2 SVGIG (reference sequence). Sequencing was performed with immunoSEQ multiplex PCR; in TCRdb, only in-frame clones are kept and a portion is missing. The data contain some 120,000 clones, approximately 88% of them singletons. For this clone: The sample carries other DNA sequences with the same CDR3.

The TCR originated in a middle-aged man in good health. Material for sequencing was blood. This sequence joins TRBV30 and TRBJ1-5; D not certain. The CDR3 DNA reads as TGTGCCTGGAGTGTTGATAGCAATCAGCCCCAGCATTTT. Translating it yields CAWSVDSNQPQHF. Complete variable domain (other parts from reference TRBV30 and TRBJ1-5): SQTIHQWPATLVQPVGSPLSLECTVEGTSNPNLYWYRQAAGRGLQLLFYSVGIGQISSEVPQNLSASRPQDRQFILSSKKLLLSDSGFYLCAWSVDSNQPQHFGDGTRLSIL.